This T cell receptor beta chain was documented in a study of spatial heterogeneity in lung cancer. Points from the study as a whole: Mutation counts in tumors were tracked by counts of expanded intratumoral alpha and beta TCRs.

This clonotype was counted at least ten times. Its antigen is undetermined. TCRdb used MiXCR to reprocess the 5' RACE reads, holding one entry per CDR3 protein. The sample contains 4,500 to 6,500 distinct CDR3 sequences, approximately 4.9% of which appear only once. V was pared by 0 bases and J by 6 bases, with 12 bases between. The CDR3 spans 15 residues. Looked up from germline, CDR1 is SGDLS and CDR2 is YYNGEE. Time point here: sample taken at primary tumor resection. Samples were donated by 72 untreated early-stage non-small cell lung cancer patients. No cell sorting; template was whole RNA from tumor, lung tissue or PBMC.

The specimen was lung tumor tissue, collected at surgery. The chain links TRBV9 to TRBJ2-2; D gene uncertain. This clonotype was obtained from a male donor with early-stage non-small cell lung cancer. The DNA of the CDR3 is TGTGCCAGCAGCGTAGATGGCGTACCCGCCGGGGAGCTGTTTTTT. Translated, it gives CASSVDGVPAGELFF.